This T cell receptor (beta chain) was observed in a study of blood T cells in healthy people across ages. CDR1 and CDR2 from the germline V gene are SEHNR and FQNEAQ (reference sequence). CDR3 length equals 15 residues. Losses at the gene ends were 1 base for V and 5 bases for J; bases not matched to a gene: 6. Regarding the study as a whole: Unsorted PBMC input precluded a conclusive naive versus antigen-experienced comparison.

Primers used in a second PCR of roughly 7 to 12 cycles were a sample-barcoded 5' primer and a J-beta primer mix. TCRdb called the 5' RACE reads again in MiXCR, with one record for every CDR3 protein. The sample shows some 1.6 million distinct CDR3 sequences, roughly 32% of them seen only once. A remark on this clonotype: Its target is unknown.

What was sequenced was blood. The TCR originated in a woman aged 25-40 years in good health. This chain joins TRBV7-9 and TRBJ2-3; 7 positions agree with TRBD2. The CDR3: CASSLGTRDGDTQYF. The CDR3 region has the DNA TGTGCCAGCAGCTTAGGGACTAGGGATGGAGATACGCAGTATTTT.